This entry is about one T cell receptor (beta chain). This CDR3 has 15 residues. V was clipped by 6 bases and J by 0 bases, with 13 bases between them. CDR1 and CDR2 from the germline V gene are KGHSH and LQKENI. Method: immunoSEQ multiplex PCR; TCRdb's copy keeps in-frame clones and lacks some. The repertoire includes around 41,000 clones, roughly 91% of them detected once, and about 0.6% sits in the top ten. This entry belongs to a study of OX40 agonist ivuxolimab in advanced cancers. Across the whole study: Partial response was recorded in three patients: one hepatocellular carcinoma and two cutaneous melanoma cases.

Sequences were derived from CD4+ or CD8+ T cells sorted from blood, sampled in a trial of the OX40 agonist ivuxolimab. The gene calls are TRBV18 and TRBJ2-3; maybe TRBD1 (5 bases). This TCR was sampled from an adult with an advanced solid tumor such as melanoma, head and neck, liver or kidney cancer. The CDR3 here is CASSTTGASTDTQYF. CDR3 coding DNA: TGTGCCAGCTCGACCACTGGGGCTAGCACAGATACGCAGTATTTT. Full variable domain (outside the CDR3, taken from reference TRBV18 and TRBJ2-3): NAGVMQNPRHLVRRRGQEARLRCSPMKGHSHVYWYRQLPEEGLKFMVYLQKENIIDESGMPKERFSAEFPKEGPSILRIQQVVRGDSAAYFCASSTTGASTDTQYFGPGTRLTVL.